The clone carrying this T cell receptor (beta chain) was detected once. Libraries were prepared by immunoSEQ multiplex PCR; TCRdb keeps only in-frame clonotypes and omits some of them. The sample has 65,000 to 95,000 clones; 70% to 90% are singletons. Trimming took 3 bases from V and 0 from J; bases not matched to a gene: 2. CDR1 is MNHNS and CDR2 is SASEGT in the germline V gene. The length of the CDR3 is 15 residues. This specimen belongs to a study of control samples from healthy donors and cancer patients. This TCR was sampled from a man in his fifties or sixties in good health. V gene TRBV6-1 combines with J gene TRBJ2-1; 7 bases agree with TRBD1. Sample: blood. CDR3 DNA: TGTGCCAGCAGTGACCGGGACAGCTCCTACAATGAGCAGTTCTTC. Translated: CASSDRDSSYNEQFF.